A selection of T cell receptor beta chains follows, all from one sample in a study of shared clonotypes between healthy human individuals. Repertoires were generated with immunoSEQ multiplex PCR, while TCRdb's copy carries only in-frame clones and drops some. This table holds fewer than 850,000 clones, around 96% found once. Source material: naive CD8+ T cells sorted from blood. The receptors come from a man younger than 45 in good health. CDR3s include the opening cysteine and the closing phenylalanine or tryptophan. Each record gives: clone size, V gene, D gene, J gene, CDR3 DNA, CDR3 protein. D genes are given only for firm matches. Clone size appears in some rows only: once, few, many, or a class for an expanded clone.

once	TRBV19	-	TRBJ2-7	TGTGCCAGCAACCCCGGCGGGACAAACTACGAGCAGTACTTC	CASNPGGTNYEQYF
-	TRBV2	-	TRBJ1-5	TGTGCCAGCAGCAGGGGCCCGAGCAATCAGCCCCAGCATTTT	CASSRGPSNQPQHF
-	TRBV27	TRBD2	TRBJ2-1	TGTGCCAGCAGTTTAGGCGGGAGCCCTTACAATGAGCAGTTCTTC	CASSLGGSPYNEQFF
-	TRBV7-9	TRBD2	TRBJ2-3	TGTGCCAGCAGCTTCCCGACTAGCGGGGTCCTTAGCACAGATACGCAGTATTTT	CASSFPTSGVLSTDTQYF
once	TRBV25-1	TRBD2	TRBJ2-1	TGTGCCAGCGGAGGACTAGCGGAGTACTACAATGAGCAGTTCTTC	CASGGLAEYYNEQFF
-	TRBV6-5	-	TRBJ1-5	TGTGCCAGCAGTTACAGGCAGGGCAATCAGCCCCAGCATTTT	CASSYRQGNQPQHF
-	TRBV28	TRBD2	TRBJ2-3	TGTGCCAGCAGCATCCTTTCTAGCGGGATATATGGAGATACGCAGTATTTT	CASSILSSGIYGDTQYF
-	TRBV30	-	TRBJ2-3	TGTGCCTGGAGTCCCCTTGGCGCAGATACGCAGTATTTT	CAWSPLGADTQYF
-	TRBV27	-	TRBJ2-7	TGTGCCAGCAGACTCGGACAGGAGCAGTACTTC	CASRLGQEQYF
-	TRBV7-8	TRBD2	TRBJ2-3	TGTGCCAGCAGCCCGAGGACTAGCGGGGTCACAGATACGCAGTATTTT	CASSPRTSGVTDTQYF
-	TRBV7-6	TRBD1	TRBJ1-1	TGTGCCAGCAGCTTAGGTTCAGGGGGCACTGAAGCTTTCTTT	CASSLGSGGTEAFF
few	TRBV18	-	TRBJ1-1	TGTGCCAGCTCACTAGGTCCGGGGACTGAAGCTTTCTTT	CASSLGPGTEAFF
-	TRBV29-1	TRBD1	TRBJ2-1	TGCAGCGAACGACAGGGTCCCTACAATGAGCAGTTCTTC	CSERQGPYNEQFF
-	TRBV5-1	-	TRBJ2-1	TGCGCCAGCAGTTCCGGAACTCGCGGAGATGAGCAGTTCTTC	CASSSGTRGDEQFF
-	TRBV27	-	TRBJ1-5	TGTGCCAGCAGTACCAATAGCAATCAGCCCCAGCATTTT	CASSTNSNQPQHF
-	TRBV28	-	TRBJ2-2	TGTGCCAGCAGTTTAAAGGGGGAGAACACCGGGGAGCTGTTTTTT	CASSLKGENTGELFF
-	TRBV6-1	-	TRBJ1-1	TGTGCCAGCAGTGAAGGTGGGAACACTGAAGCTTTCTTT	CASSEGGNTEAFF
-	TRBV11-2	TRBD2	TRBJ2-7	TGTGCCAGCAGCTTGACGAGGGAGGGATCCTACGAGCAGTACTTC	CASSLTREGSYEQYF